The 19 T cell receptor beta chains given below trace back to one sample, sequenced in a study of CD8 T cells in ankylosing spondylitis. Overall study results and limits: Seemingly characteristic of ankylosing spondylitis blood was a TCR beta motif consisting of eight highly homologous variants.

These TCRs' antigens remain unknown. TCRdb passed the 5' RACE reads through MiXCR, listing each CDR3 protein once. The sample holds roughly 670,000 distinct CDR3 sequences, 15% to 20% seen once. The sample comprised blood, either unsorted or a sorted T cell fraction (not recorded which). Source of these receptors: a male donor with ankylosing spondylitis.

CDR3 in DNA: TGTGCCAGCAGCCCTACAGGGGCTGGGTTAAATACGCAGTATTTT. Protein sequence: CASSPTGAGLNTQYF. The rearrangement joins TRBV12-3 or TRBV12-4 to TRBJ2-3; TRBD1 matches 7 bases. The CDR3 runs to 15 residues. V lost 6 bases, J lost 7 bases, and 13 bases stayed unmatched.

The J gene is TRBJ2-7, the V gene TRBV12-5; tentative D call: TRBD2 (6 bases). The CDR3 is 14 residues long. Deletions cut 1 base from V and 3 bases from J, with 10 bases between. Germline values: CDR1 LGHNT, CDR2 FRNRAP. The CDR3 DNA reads TGTGCTAGTGGTTTGGGGGGACTTCTCTACGAGCAGTACTTC. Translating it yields CASGLGGLLYEQYF.

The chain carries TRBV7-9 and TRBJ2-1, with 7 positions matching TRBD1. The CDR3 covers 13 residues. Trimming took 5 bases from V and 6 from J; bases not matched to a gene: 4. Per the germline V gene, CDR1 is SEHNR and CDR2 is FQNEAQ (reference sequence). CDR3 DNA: TGTGCCAGCAGCGCGACAGGGACCAATGAGCAGTTCTTC. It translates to CASSATGTNEQFF. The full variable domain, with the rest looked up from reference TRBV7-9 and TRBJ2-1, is DTGVSQNPRHKITKRGQNVTFRCDPISEHNRLYWYRQTLGQGPEFLTYFQNEAQLEKSRLLSDRFSAERPKGSFSTLEIQRTEQGDSAMYLCASSATGTNEQFFGPGTRLTVL.

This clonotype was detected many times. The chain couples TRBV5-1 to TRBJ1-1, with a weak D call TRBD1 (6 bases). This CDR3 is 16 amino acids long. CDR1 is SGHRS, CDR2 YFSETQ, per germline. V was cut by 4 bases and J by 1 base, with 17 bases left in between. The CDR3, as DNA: TGCGCCAGCAGCCCTTTCCGGGACACGTGGAACACTGAAGCTTTCTTT. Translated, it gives CASSPFRDTWNTEAFF. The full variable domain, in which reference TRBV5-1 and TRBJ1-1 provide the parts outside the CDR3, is KAGVTQTPRYLIKTRGQQVTLSCSPISGHRSVSWYQQTPGQGLQFLFEYFSETQRNKGNFPGRFSGRQFSNSRSEMNVSTLELGDSALYLCASSPFRDTWNTEAFFGQGTRLTVV.

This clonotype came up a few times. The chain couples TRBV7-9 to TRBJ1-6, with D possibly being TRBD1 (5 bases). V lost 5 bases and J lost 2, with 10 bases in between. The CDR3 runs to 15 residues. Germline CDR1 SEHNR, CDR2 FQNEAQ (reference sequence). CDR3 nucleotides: TGTGCCAGCAGCCTTGACAGAGCCTATAATTCACCCCTCCACTTT. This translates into CASSLDRAYNSPLHF. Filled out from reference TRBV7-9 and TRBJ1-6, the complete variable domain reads DTGVSQNPRHKITKRGQNVTFRCDPISEHNRLYWYRQTLGQGPEFLTYFQNEAQLEKSRLLSDRFSAERPKGSFSTLEIQRTEQGDSAMYLCASSLDRAYNSPLHFGNGTRLTVT.

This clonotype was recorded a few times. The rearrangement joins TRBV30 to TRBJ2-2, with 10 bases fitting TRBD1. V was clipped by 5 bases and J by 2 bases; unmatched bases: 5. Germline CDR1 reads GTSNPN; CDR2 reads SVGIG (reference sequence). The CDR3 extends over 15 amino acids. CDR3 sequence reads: CAWDRGRSNTGELFF. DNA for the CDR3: TGTGCCTGGGACAGGGGGCGATCAAACACCGGGGAGCTGTTTTTT.

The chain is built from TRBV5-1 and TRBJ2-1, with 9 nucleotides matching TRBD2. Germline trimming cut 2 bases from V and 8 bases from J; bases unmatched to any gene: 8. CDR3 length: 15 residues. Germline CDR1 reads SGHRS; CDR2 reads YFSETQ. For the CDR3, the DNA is TGCGCCAGCAGCTTAGGCGGGAGGGCGTCTTATGAGCAGTTCTTC. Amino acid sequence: CASSLGGRASYEQFF.

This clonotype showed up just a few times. The CDR3: CASSWRWRDDEQFF. CDR3 DNA: TGTGCCAGCAGCTGGAGGTGGCGAGATGATGAGCAGTTCTTC. The chain uses TRBV5-4 and TRBJ2-1; a possible D gene is TRBD2 (5 bases). CDR3 size: 14 residues. Germline V gives CDR1 SGHNT, CDR2 YYREEE (reference sequence). Between the trimmed V and J ends, which lost 3 bases and 8 bases, there was a span of 15 bases.

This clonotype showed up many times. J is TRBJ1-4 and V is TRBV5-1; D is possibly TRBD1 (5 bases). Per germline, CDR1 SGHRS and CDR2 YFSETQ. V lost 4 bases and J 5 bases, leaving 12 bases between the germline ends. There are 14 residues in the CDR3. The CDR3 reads CASSLTGENEKLFF. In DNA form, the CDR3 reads TGCGCCAGCAGCCTTACAGGAGAGAATGAAAAACTGTTTTTT. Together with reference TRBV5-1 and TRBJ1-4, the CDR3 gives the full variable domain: KAGVTQTPRYLIKTRGQQVTLSCSPISGHRSVSWYQQTPGQGLQFLFEYFSETQRNKGNFPGRFSGRQFSNSRSEMNVSTLELGDSALYLCASSLTGENEKLFFGSGTQLSVL.

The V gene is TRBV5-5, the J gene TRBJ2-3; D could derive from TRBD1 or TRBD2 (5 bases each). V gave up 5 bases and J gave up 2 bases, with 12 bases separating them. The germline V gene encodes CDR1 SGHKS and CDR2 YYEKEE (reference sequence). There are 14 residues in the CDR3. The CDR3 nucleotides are TGTGCCAGCAGTCGAAGGGACCTCACAGATACGCAGTATTTT. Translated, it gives CASSRRDLTDTQYF.

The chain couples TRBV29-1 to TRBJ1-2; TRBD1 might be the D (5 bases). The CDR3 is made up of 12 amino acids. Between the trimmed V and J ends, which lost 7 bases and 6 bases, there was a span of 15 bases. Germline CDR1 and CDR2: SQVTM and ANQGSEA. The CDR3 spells CSGFRDLDGYTF. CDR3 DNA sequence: TGCAGCGGATTCAGGGATCTGGATGGCTACACCTTC.

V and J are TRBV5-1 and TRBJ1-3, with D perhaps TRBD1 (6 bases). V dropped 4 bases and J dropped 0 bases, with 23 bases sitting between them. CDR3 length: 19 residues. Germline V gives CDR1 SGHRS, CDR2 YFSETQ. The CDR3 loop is CASSPGTLGQPSSGNTIYF. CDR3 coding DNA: TGCGCCAGCAGCCCCGGAACTTTAGGACAGCCAAGCTCTGGAAACACCATATATTTT.

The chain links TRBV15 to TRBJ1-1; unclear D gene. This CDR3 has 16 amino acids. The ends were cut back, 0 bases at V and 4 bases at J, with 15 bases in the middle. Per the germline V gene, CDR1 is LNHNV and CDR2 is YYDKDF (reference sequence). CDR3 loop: CATSRDAGHQSTEAFF. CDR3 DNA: TGTGCCACCAGCAGAGATGCCGGGCATCAGAGCACTGAAGCTTTCTTT.

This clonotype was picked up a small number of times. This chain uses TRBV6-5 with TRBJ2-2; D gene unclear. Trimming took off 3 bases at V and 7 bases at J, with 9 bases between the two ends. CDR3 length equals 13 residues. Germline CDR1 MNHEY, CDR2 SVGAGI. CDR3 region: CASSYWAGGELFF. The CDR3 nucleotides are TGTGCCAGCAGTTATTGGGCCGGCGGGGAGCTGTTTTTT.

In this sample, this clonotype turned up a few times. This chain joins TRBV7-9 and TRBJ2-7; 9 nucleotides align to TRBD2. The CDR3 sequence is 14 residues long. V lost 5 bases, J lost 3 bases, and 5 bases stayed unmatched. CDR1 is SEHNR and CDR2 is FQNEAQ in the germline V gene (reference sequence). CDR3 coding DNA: TGTGCCAGCAGCGGCGGCGGGGGGGTCTACGAGCAGTACTTC. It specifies CASSGGGGVYEQYF.

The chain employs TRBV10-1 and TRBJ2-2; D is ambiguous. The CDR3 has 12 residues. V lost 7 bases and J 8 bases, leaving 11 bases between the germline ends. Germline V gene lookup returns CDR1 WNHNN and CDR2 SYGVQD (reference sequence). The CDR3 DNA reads TGCGCCAGCAAATCCCCCCTAGGGGAGCTGTTTTTT. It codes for CASKSPLGELFF.

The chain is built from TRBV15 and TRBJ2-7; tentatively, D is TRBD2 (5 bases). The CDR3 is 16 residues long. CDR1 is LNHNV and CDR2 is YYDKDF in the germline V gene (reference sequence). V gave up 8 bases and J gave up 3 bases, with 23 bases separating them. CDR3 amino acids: CATHPTQAGGFYEQYF. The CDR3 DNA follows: TGTGCCACCCACCCTACTCAGGCGGGCGGGTTCTACGAGCAGTACTTC.

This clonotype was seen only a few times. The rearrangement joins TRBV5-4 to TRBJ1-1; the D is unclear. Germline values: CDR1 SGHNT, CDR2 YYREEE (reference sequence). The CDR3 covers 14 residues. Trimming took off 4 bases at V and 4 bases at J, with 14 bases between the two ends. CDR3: CASSPDLGSTEAFF. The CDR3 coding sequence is TGTGCCAGCAGCCCGGATCTGGGTAGCACTGAAGCTTTCTTT.

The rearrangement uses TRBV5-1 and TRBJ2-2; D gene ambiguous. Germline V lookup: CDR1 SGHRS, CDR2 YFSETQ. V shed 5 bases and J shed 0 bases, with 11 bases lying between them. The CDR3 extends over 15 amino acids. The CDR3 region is CASRASAPNTGELFF. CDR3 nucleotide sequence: TGCGCCAGCAGGGCCTCGGCGCCGAACACCGGGGAGCTGTTTTTT.